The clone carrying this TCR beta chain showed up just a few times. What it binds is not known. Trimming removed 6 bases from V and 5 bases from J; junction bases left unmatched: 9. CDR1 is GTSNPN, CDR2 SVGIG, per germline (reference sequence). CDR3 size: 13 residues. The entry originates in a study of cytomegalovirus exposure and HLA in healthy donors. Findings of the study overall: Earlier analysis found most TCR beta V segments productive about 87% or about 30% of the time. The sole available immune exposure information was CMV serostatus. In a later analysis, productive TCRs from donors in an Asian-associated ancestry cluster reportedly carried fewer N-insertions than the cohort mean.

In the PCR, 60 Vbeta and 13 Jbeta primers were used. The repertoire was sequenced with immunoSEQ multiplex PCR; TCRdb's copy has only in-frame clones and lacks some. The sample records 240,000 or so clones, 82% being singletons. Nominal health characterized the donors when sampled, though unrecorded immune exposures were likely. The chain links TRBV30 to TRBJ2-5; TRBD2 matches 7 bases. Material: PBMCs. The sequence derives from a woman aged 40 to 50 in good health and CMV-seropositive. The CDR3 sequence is CACWGGGWETQYF. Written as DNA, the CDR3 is TGTGCCTGTTGGGGGGGAGGATGGGAGACCCAGTACTTC.